This T cell receptor (beta chain) was sequenced during a study of blood T cell repertoires in COVID-19. Study processing details: Amplification of reference gene primers was used by the study to estimate nucleated cell counts. Method: immunoSEQ multiplex PCR; TCRdb's copy keeps in-frame clones and lacks some. V, J and clone size reflect that table, while D and trimming were determined from the DNA. Of around 250,000 clones in the sample, around 82% were seen once. Per the germline V gene, CDR1 is MGHRA and CDR2 is YSYEKL. The CDR3 extends over 16 amino acids. Trimming cost V 0 bases and J 9 bases; bases outside gene matches: 7.

This chain links TRBV4-1 with TRBJ2-1, with 11 nucleotides matching TRBD2. The sequence was obtained from a man aged 40-55 years with active or convalescent COVID-19. Sequencing input: peripheral blood. CDR3 protein: CASSQDIAGGPSEQFF. The CDR3 coding sequence is TGCGCCAGCAGCCAAGATATAGCGGGGGGGCCAAGTGAGCAGTTCTTC.